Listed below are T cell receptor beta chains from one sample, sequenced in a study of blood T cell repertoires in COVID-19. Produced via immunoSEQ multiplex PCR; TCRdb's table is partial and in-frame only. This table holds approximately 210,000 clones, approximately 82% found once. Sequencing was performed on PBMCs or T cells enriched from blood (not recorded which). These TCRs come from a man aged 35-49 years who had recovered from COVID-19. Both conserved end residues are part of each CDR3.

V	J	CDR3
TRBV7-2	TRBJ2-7	CASSQGLAYEQYF
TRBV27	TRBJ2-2	CASISLGGLNTGELFF
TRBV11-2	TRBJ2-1	CASSLGTYNEQFF
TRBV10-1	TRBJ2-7	CASSKGGADYEQYF
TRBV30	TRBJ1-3	CAWSVSRLSDTIYF
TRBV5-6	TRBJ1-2	CASSFGQGEGYTF
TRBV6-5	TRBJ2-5	CASSSLAGAETQYF
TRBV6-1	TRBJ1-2	CASSETSPDYGYTF
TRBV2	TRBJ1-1	CASSDLRDRGLSTEAFF
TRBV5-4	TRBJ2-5	CASSRGGLNQETQYF
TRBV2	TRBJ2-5	CASSVLETQYF
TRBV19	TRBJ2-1	CASSIRSSHEQFF
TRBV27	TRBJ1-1	CASSSTGFTEAFF
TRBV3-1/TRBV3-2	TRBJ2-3	CASSQASTDTQYF
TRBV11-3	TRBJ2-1	CASSPGTGLVNEQFF
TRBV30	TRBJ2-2	CAWKDSFDLRTGELFF
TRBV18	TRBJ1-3	CASSPDSYGNTIYF
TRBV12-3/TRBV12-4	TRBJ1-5	CASSLQGNQPQHF
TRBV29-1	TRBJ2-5	CSVARDRDPYF
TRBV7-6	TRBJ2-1	CASSLGGGRALSEQFF
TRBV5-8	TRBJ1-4	CASVFPGGEKLFF
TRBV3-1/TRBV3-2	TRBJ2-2	CASSGGTGDYGTGELFF
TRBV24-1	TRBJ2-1	CATSAWDRSFNEQFF
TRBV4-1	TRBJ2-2	CASSQASGGTGELFF
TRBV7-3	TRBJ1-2	CASSSDRGYGYTF
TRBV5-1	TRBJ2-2	CASSSGTSGSAGELFF
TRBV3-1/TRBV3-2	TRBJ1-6	CASSQGSTGVGSPLHF